This T cell receptor (beta chain) originates from a study of T cells in Graves' hyperthyroidism and ophthalmopathy. Findings of the study overall: In simple terms, a model built on 13 V-J features told ophthalmopathy apart from stable hyperthyroidism. Ophthalmopathy, which appeared later, was predicted by the model a median about 5.9 months before onset.

Uncontrolled infections, other autoimmune diseases, pregnancy or lactation led to exclusion of patients. The diagnostic basis comprised clinical symptoms, serum thyroxine and TRAb, thyroid ultrasound and orbital computed tomography. Amplified TCR beta CDR3 regions derived from RNA transcripts. First-round RT-PCR targeting the TCR CDR3 was performed with the HTBI primer set. MiXCR was run by TCRdb on the multiplex PCR reads, yielding one entry per CDR3 protein. The sample contains over 550,000 distinct CDR3 sequences, 16% of which appear only once. Germline lookup yields CDR1 KGHSH and CDR2 LQKENI. The length of the CDR3 is 15 residues. Trimming pared 8 bases from V and 5 bases from J, leaving 21 bases between. This clonotype was seen a few times. The antigen is unknown.

This rearrangement joins TRBV18 to TRBJ2-5; D is possibly TRBD2 (5 bases). Material: blood. The origin of this receptor is a woman younger than 30 with Graves' hyperthyroidism. The CDR3 loop reads CASSRTPGEWETQYF. The CDR3 DNA sequence: TGTGCCAGCAGCCGGACTCCCGGGGAGTGGGAGACCCAGTACTTC.